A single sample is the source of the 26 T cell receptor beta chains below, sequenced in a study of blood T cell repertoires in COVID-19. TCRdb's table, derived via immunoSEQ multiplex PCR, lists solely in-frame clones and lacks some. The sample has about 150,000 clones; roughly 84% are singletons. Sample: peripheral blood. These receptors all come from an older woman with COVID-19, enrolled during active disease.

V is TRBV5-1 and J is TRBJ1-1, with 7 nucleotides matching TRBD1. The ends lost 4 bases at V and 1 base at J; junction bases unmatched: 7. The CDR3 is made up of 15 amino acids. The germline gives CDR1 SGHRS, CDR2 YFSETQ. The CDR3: CASSGPGQQNTEAFF. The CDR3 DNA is TGCGCCAGCAGCGGACCGGGACAGCAGAACACTGAAGCTTTCTTT.

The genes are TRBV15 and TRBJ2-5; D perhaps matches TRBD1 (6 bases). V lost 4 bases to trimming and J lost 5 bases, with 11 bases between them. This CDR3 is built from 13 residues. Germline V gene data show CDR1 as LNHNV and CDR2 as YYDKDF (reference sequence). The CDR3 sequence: CATSKRTAETQYF. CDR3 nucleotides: TGTGCCACCAGCAAACGGACAGCGGAGACCCAGTACTTC.

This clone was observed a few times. The CDR3 DNA sequence: TGTGCCAGTAGCCCGAGAATAACGAGGGTACGTGGCTACACCTTC. Translation gives CASSPRITRVRGYTF. J is TRBJ1-2 and V is TRBV19, with D hard to call. V lost 6 bases to trimming and J lost 7 bases, with 21 bases between them. Germline V gives CDR1 LNHDA, CDR2 SQIVND (reference sequence). The CDR3 spans 15 residues.

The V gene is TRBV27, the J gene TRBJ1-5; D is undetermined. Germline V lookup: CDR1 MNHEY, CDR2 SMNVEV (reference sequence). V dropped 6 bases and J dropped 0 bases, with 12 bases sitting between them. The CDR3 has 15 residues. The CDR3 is CASRLSANSNQPQHF. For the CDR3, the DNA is TGTGCCAGCAGGCTGAGTGCGAATAGCAATCAGCCCCAGCATTTT.

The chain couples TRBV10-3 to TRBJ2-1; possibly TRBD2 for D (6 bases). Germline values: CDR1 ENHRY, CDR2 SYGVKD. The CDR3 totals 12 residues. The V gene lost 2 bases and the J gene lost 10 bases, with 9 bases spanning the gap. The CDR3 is CAISEREKEQFF. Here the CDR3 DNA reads TGTGCCATCAGTGAGCGGGAGAAGGAGCAGTTCTTC.

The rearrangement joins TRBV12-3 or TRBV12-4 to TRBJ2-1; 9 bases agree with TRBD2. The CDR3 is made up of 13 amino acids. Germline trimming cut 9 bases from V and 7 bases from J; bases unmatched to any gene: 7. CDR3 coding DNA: TGTGCCAGTGGCATAGCGGGAGTGAATGAGCAGTTCTTC. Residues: CASGIAGVNEQFF.

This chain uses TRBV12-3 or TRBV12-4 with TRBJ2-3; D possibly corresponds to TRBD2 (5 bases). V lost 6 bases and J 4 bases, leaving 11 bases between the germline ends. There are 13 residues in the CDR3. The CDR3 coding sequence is TGTGCCAGCAGGAGGGCAGCGGCAGATACGCAGTATTTT. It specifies CASRRAAADTQYF.

This CDR3 is CASSQDERGATGELFF. The CDR3 DNA reads as TGCGCCAGCAGCCAAGATGAGCGGGGGGCGACCGGGGAGCTGTTTTTT. The rearrangement uses TRBV4-1 and TRBJ2-2; TRBD2 agrees at 9 bases. The CDR3 totals 16 residues. The trim removed 0 bases at V and 5 bases at J, leaving 4 bases unmatched. Germline V gene sequence: CDR1 MGHRA, CDR2 YSYEKL.

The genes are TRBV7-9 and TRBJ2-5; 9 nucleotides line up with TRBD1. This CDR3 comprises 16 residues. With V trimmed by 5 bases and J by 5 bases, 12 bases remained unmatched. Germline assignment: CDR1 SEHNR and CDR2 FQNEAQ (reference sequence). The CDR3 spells CASSPGQGGMWETQYF. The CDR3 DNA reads TGTGCCAGCAGCCCGGGACAGGGCGGGATGTGGGAGACCCAGTACTTC.

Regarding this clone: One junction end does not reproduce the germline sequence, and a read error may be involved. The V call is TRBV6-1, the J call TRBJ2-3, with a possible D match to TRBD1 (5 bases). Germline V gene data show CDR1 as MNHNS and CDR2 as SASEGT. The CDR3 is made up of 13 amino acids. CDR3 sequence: CASSEVRKGPTHF. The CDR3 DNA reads TGTGCCAGCAGTGAAGTAAGGAAGGGGCCTACGCATTTT.

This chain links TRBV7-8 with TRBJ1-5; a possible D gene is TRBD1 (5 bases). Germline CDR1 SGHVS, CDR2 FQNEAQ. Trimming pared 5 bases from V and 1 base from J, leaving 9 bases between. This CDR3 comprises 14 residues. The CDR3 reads CASSLRGSNQPQHF. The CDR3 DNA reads TGTGCCAGCAGCCTAAGGGGCAGCAATCAGCCCCAGCATTTT.

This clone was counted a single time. CDR3: CATGTGDSNQPQHF. In DNA, the CDR3 is TGTGCCACCGGGACAGGGGATAGCAATCAGCCCCAGCATTTT. V is TRBV7-8 and J is TRBJ1-5; 10 positions match TRBD1. The CDR3 extends over 14 amino acids. V trimming: 10 bases; J trimming: 0 bases; junction bases outside the gene matches: 3. Germline V gene sequence: CDR1 SGHVS, CDR2 FQNEAQ.

The DNA of the CDR3 is TGCGCCAGCAGCTTGGCGGATACGCAGTATTTT. Translated: CASSLADTQYF. The chain recombines TRBV5-1 with TRBJ2-3; D unclear. With 0 bases removed from V and 6 bases from J, the gap between germline ends came to 2 bases. The CDR3 is made up of 11 amino acids. Germline values: CDR1 SGHRS, CDR2 YFSETQ. Together with reference TRBV5-1 and TRBJ2-3, the CDR3 gives the full variable domain: KAGVTQTPRYLIKTRGQQVTLSCSPISGHRSVSWYQQTPGQGLQFLFEYFSETQRNKGNFPGRFSGRQFSNSRSEMNVSTLELGDSALYLCASSLADTQYFGPGTRLTVL.

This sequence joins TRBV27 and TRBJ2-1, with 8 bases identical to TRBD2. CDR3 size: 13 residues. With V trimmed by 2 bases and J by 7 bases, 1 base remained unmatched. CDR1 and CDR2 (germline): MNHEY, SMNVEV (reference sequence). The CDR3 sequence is CASSLLAGNEQFF. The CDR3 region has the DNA TGTGCCAGCAGTTTACTAGCGGGTAATGAGCAGTTCTTC.

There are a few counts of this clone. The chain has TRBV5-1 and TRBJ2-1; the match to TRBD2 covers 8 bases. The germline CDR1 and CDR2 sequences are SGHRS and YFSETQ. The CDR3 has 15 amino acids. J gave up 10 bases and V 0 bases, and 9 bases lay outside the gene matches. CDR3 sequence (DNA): TGCGCCAGCAGCTTGGTACTCAGCGGGAGTAGGGAGCAGTTCTTC. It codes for CASSLVLSGSREQFF.

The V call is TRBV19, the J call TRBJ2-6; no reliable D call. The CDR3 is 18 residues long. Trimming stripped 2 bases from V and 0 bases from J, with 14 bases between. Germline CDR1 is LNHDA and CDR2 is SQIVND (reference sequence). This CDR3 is CASSIWQRPTSGANVLTF. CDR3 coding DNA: TGTGCCAGTAGTATATGGCAGCGCCCTACCTCTGGGGCCAACGTCCTGACTTTC.

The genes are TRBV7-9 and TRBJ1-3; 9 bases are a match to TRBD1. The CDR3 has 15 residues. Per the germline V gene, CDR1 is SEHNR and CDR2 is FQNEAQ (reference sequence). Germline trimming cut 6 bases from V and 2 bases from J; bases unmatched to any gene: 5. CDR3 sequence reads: CASRATGGTGNTIYF. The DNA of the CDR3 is TGTGCCAGCAGGGCCACAGGGGGCACTGGAAACACCATATATTTT.

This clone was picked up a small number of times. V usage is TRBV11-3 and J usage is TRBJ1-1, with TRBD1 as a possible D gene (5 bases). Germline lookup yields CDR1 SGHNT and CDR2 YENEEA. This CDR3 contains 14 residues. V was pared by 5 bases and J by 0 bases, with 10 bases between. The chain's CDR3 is CASSQGPLNTEAFF. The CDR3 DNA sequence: TGTGCCAGCAGCCAGGGTCCGCTGAACACTGAAGCTTTCTTT.

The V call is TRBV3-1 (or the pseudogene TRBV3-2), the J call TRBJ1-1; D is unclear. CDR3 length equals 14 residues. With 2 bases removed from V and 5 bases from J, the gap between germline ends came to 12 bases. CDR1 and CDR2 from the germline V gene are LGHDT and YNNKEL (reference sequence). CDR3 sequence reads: CASSQWVGGTEAFF. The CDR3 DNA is TGTGCCAGCAGCCAATGGGTCGGAGGTACTGAAGCTTTCTTT.

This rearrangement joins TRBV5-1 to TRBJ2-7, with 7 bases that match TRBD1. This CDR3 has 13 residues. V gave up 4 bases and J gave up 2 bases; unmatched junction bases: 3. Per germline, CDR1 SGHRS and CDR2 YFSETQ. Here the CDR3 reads CASSIGTAYEQYF. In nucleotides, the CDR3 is TGCGCCAGCAGCATCGGGACAGCCTACGAGCAGTACTTC.

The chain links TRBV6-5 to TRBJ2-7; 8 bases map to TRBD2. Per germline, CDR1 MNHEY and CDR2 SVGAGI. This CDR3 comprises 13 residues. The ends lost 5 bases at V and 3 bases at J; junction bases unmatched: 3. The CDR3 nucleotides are TGTGCCAGCAGTCAGCGGGAGAACTACGAGCAGTACTTC. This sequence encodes CASSQRENYEQYF.

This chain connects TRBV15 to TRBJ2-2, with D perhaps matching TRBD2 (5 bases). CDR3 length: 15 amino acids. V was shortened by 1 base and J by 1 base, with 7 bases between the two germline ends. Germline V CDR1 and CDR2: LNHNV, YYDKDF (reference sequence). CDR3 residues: CATSRVEGNTGELFF. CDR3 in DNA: TGTGCCACCAGCAGAGTCGAGGGGAACACCGGGGAGCTGTTTTTT.

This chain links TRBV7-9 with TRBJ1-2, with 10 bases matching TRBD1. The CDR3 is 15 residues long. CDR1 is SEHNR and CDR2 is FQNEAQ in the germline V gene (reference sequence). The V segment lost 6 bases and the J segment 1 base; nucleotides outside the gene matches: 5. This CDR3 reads CASSTWTGGNYGYTF. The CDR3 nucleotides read TGTGCCAGCAGTACCTGGACAGGGGGTAACTATGGCTACACCTTC.

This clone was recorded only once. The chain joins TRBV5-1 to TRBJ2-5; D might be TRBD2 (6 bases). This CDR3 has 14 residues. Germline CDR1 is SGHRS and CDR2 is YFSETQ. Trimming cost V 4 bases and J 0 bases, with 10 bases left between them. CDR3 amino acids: CASSPRDYQETQYF. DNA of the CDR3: TGCGCCAGCAGCCCCCGGGACTACCAAGAGACCCAGTACTTC.

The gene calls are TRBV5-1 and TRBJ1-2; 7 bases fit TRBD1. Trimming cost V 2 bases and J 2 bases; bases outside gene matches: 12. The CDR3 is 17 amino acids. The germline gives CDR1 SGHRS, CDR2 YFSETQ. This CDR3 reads CASSLGAGTAVNYGYTF. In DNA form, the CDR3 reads TGCGCCAGCAGCTTAGGCGCCGGGACAGCCGTCAACTATGGCTACACCTTC.

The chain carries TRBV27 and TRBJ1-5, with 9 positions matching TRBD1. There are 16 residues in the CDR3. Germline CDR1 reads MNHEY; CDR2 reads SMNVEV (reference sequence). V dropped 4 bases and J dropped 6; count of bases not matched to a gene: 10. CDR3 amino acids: CASSSRDRVVGQPQHF. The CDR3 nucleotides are TGTGCCAGCAGTTCCCGGGACAGGGTAGTAGGTCAGCCCCAGCATTTT.